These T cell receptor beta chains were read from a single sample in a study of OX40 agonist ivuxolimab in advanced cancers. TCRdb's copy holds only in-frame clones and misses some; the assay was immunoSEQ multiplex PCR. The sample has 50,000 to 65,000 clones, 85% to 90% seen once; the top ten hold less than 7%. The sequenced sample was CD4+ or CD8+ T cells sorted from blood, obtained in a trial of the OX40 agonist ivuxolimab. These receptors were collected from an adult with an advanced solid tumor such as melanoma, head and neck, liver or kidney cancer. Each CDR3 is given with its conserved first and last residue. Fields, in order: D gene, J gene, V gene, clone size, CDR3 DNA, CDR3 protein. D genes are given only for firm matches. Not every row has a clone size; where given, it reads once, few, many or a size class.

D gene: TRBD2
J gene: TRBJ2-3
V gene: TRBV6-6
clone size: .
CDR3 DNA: TGTGCCAGCCTTTATGGAGCGGGGACGGATACGCAGTATTTT
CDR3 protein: CASLYGAGTDTQYF

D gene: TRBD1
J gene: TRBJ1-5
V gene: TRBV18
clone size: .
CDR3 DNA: TGTGCCAGCTCATTGGGGACAGGGGCCGGTCAGCCCCAGCATTTT
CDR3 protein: CASSLGTGAGQPQHF

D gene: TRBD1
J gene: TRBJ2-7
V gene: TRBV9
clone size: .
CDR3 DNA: TGTGCCAGCAGCGCTTCCGGGACAGGGAATCCCGAGCAGTACTTC
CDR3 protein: CASSASGTGNPEQYF

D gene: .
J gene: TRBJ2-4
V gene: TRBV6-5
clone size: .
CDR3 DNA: TGTGCCAGCAGTGAGGGCCGTTCCAAAAACATTCAGTACTTC
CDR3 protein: CASSEGRSKNIQYF

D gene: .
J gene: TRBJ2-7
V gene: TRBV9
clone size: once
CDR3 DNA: TGTGCCAGCAGCGTAGACTCCAGGGGCTACGAGCAGTACTTC
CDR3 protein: CASSVDSRGYEQYF

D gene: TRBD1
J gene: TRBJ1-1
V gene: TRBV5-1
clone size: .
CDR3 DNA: TGCGCCAGCAGCTCTACAGGGGTATTCACTGAAGCTTTCTTT
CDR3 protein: CASSSTGVFTEAFF

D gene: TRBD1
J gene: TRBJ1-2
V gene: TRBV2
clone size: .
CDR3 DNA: TGTGCCAGCAGTGAATTTTCGACAGGGGGCGCGTACTATGGCTACACCTTC
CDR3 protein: CASSEFSTGGAYYGYTF

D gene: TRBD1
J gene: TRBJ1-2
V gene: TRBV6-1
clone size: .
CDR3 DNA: TGTGCCAGCAGTGAATGGGACAGGGTTTCTGGCTACACCTTC
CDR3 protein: CASSEWDRVSGYTF

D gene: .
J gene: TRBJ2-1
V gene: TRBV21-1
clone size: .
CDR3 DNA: TGTGCCAGCAGGTACCGGGACTATCCCTACAATGAGCAGTTCTTC
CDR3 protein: CASRYRDYPYNEQFF

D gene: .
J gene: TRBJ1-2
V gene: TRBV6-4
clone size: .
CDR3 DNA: TGTGCCAGCAGTGACGGCGGATTAACAGGGTACTATGGCTACACCTTC
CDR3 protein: CASSDGGLTGYYGYTF

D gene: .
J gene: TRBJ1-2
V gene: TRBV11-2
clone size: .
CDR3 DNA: TGTGCCCTTAATATAAGGGCGGGAACTAACTATGGCTACACCTTC
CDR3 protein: CALNIRAGTNYGYTF

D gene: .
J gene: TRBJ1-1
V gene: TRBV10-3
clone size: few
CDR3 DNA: TGTGCCATCAGTGCAACGAACACTGAAGCTTTCTTT
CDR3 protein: CAISATNTEAFF

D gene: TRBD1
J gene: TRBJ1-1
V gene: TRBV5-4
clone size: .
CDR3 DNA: TGTGCCAGCAGCTTGCCCAGGGGGCCGAGGAACACTGAAGCTTTCTTT
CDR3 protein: CASSLPRGPRNTEAFF

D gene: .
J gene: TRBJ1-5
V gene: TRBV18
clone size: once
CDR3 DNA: TGTGCCAGCTCCGGACAAAGCAATCAGCCCCAGCATTTT
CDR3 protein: CASSGQSNQPQHF

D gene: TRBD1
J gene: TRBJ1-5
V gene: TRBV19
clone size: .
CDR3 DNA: TGTGCCACCTCAAACCAGGGGGCTCGACAGCCCCAGCATTTT
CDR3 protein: CATSNQGARQPQHF

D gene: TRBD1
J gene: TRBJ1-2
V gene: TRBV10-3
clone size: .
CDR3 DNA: TGTGCCGTCCGTATGGCGGGACAGCCTAACTATGGCTACACCTTC
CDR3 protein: CAVRMAGQPNYGYTF

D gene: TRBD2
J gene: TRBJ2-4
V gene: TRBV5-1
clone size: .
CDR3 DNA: TGCGCCAGCAGCCCGGGGGGGGCTCAAAACATTCAGTACTTC
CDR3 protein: CASSPGGAQNIQYF

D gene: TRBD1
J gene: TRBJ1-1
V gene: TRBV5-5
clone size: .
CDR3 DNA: TGTGCCAGCAGCACCCAGCAGGGGGCAGGGGTAGGGGCAAACACTGAAGCTTTCTTT
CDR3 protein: CASSTQQGAGVGANTEAFF

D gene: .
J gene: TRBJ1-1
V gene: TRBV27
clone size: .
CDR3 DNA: TGTGCCAGCACCCGGATTGGGATGAACACTGAAGCTTTCTTT
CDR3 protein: CASTRIGMNTEAFF

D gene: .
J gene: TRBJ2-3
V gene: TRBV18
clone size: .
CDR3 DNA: TGTGCCAGCTCACCACCGCTCCTCACAGATACGCAGTATTTT
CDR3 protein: CASSPPLLTDTQYF

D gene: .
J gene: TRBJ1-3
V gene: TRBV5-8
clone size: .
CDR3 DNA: TGTGCCAGCAGCCTCGCGGGGGCTGGAAACACCATATATTTT
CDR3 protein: CASSLAGAGNTIYF

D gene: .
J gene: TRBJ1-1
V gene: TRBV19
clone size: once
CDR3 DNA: TGTGCCAGTAGTATAGGACAGTTGGGGGCCACTGAAGCTTTCTTT
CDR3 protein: CASSIGQLGATEAFF

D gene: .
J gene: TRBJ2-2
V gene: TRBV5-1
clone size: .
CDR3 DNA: TGCGCCAGCAGAGCAACTCAGGGTTCCTGGGAGCTGTTTTTT
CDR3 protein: CASRATQGSWELFF

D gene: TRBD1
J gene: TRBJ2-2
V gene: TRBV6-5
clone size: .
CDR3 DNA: TGTGCCAGCAGTAGGGGGCGCCGGACCGGGGAGCTGTTTTTT
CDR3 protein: CASSRGRRTGELFF

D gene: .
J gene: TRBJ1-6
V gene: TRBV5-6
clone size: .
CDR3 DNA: TGTGCCAGCAGCCTGGGCCTGGGGGATTCACCCCTCCACTTT
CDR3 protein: CASSLGLGDSPLHF

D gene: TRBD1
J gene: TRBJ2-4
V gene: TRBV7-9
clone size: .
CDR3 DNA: TGTGCCAGCAGCCGAAACAAAAGGGCGGGACAGGGAAGTTTGAACATTCAGTACTTC
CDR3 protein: CASSRNKRAGQGSLNIQYF

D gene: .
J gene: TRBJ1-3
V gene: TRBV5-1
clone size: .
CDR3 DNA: TGCGCCAGCAGCCCTAACACAGTCACCGGCTCTGGAAACACCATATATTTT
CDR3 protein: CASSPNTVTGSGNTIYF

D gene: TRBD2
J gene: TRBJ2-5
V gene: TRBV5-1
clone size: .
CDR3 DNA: TGCGCCAGCAGCTTGTCGCGGGGGGGCCTAGAGACCCAGTACTTC
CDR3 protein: CASSLSRGGLETQYF

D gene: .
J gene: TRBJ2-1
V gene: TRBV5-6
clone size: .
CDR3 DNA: TGTGCCAGCAGCCCGGGGTATGTTTCTGAGCAGTTCTTC
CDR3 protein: CASSPGYVSEQFF

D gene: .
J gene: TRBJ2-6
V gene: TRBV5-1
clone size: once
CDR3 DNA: TGCGCCAGCAGTACTCTTTCTGGGGCCAACGTCCTGACTTTC
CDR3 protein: CASSTLSGANVLTF

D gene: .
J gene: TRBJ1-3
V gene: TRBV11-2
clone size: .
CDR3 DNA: TGTGCCAGCAGCTCTAGCCTCCAGAGAGCCTCTGGAAACACCATATATTTT
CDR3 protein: CASSSSLQRASGNTIYF

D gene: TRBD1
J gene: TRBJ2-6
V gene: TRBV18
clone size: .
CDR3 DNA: TGTGCCAGCTCACCTCTTAGACAGGGGCCTTTCTCTGGGGCCAACGTCCTGACTTTC
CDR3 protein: CASSPLRQGPFSGANVLTF

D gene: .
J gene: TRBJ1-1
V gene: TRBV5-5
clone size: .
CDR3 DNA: TGTGCCAGCAGCTTGGAGGGGAACACTGAAGCTTTCTTT
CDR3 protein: CASSLEGNTEAFF

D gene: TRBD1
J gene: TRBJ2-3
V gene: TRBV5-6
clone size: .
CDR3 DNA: TGTGCCAGCAGCTTGGACAGGGGCGTTTTAGATACGCAGTATTTT
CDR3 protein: CASSLDRGVLDTQYF

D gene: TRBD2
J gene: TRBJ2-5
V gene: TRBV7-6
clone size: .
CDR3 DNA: TGTGCCAGCAGTCATCCGGGACTAGCGGCGTCACAAGAGACCCAGTACTTC
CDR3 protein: CASSHPGLAASQETQYF

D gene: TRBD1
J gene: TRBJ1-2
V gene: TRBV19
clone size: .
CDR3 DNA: TGTGCCAGTAGTACTTTCCGAACGGGACAGGGGGCCCTAGGTTCCTATGGCTACACCTTC
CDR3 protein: CASSTFRTGQGALGSYGYTF

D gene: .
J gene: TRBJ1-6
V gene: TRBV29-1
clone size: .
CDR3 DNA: TGCAGCGTTGGACACAGCAATTCACCCCTCCACTTT
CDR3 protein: CSVGHSNSPLHF

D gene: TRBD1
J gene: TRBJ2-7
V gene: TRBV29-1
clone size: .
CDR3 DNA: TGCAGCGTTGAAGTGGGGACAGGGAGATACGAGCAGTACTTC
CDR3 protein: CSVEVGTGRYEQYF

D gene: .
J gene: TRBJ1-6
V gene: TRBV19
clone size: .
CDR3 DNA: TGTGCCAGTAGTATCGTACCGGCGGGTTCACCCCTCCACTTT
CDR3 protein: CASSIVPAGSPLHF

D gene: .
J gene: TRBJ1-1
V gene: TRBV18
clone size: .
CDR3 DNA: TGTGCCAGCTCATCCAGTACAGGGCGTGGGTCCACTGAAGCTTTCTTT
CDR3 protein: CASSSSTGRGSTEAFF

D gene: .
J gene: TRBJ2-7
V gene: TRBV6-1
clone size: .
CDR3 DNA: TGTGCCAGCAGTGAAGAGGGGATGGGGGATTCCTACGAGCAGTACTTC
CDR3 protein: CASSEEGMGDSYEQYF

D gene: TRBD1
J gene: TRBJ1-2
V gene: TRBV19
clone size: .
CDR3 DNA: TGTGCCAGTAGTTCCTCCTCCTATCAGGGGGCTCGCTACGGCTACACCTTC
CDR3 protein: CASSSSSYQGARYGYTF

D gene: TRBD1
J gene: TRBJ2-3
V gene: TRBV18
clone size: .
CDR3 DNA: TGTGCCAGCTCACTAAGACAGGGAAGGACTTCTAGCACAGATACGCAGTATTTT
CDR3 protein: CASSLRQGRTSSTDTQYF

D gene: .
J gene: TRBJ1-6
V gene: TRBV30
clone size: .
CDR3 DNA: TGTGCCTGGAACGTCGGGGCCGTATTTAATTCACCCCTCCACTTT
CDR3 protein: CAWNVGAVFNSPLHF

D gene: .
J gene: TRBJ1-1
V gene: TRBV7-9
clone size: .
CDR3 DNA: TGTGCCAGCAGCTTTGAGGACACTGAAGCTTTCTTT
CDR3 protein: CASSFEDTEAFF

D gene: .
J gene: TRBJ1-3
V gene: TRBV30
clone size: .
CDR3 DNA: TGTGCCTGGAGTGTTTCGGACGGAAACACCATATATTTT
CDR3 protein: CAWSVSDGNTIYF

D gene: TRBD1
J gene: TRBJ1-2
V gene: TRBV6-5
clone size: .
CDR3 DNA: TGTGCCAGCAGTTACGGGACAGCAGAGCATGGCTACACCTTC
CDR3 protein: CASSYGTAEHGYTF

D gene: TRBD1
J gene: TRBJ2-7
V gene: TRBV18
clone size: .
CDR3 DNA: TGTGCCAGCTCGCCAAAAACAGGGGGCGCGGAGCAGTACTTC
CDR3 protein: CASSPKTGGAEQYF

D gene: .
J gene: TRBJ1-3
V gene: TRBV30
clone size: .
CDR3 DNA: TGTGCCTGGACTCTAGGGGGGGGTACTGGAAACACCATATATTTT
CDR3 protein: CAWTLGGGTGNTIYF

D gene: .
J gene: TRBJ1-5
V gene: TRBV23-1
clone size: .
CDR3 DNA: TGCGCCAGCAGTCAACCCCCTAGTTCAGGGAGCGGCAATCAGCCCCAGCATTTT
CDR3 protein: CASSQPPSSGSGNQPQHF

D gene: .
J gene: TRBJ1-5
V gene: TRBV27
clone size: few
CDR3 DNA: TGTGCCAGCAGTGGGGACAATTATAGCAATCAGCCCCAGCATTTT
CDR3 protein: CASSGDNYSNQPQHF

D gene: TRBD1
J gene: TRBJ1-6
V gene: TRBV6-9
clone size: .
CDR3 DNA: TGTGCCAGCAGGACAGGGGTTGACAATTCACCCCTCCACTTT
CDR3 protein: CASRTGVDNSPLHF

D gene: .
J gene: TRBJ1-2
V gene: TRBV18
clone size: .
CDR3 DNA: TGTGCCAGCTCACAACTACCCCGGACAGAGCTTAACTATGGCTACACCTTC
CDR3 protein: CASSQLPRTELNYGYTF